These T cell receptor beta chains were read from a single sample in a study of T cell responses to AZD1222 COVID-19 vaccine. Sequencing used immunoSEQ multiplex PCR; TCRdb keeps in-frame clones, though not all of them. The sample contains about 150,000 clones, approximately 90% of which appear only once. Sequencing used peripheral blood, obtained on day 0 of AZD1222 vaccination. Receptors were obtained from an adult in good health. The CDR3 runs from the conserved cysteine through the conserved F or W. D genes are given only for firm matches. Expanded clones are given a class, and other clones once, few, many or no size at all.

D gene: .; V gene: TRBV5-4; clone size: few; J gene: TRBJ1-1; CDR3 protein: CASRQGGTEAFF; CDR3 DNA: TGTGCCAGCAGGCAAGGGGGCACTGAAGCTTTCTTT
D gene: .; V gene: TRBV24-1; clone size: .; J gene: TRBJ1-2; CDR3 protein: CATSDFGGDGYTF; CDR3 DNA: TGTGCCACCAGTGATTTTGGCGGGGATGGCTACACCTTC
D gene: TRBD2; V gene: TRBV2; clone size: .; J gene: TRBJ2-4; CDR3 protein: CASSGPSGWNIQYF; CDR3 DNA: TGTGCCAGCAGTGGGCCTAGCGGGTGGAACATTCAGTACTTC
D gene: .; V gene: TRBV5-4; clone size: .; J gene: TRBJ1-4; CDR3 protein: CASSLGEGRGREKLFF; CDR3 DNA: TGTGCCAGCAGCCTAGGGGAGGGAAGAGGTCGTGAAAAACTGTTTTTT
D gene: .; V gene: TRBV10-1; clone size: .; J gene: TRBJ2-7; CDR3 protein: CASSESVGPDYEQYF; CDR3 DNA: TGCGCCAGCAGTGAGTCGGTAGGACCCGACTACGAGCAGTACTTC
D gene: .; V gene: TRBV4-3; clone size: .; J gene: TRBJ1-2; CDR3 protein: CASSQDRANYGYTF; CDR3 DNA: TGCGCCAGCAGCCAAGACAGGGCTAACTATGGCTACACCTTC
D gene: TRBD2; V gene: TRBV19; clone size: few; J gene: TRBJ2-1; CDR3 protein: CASSLGEASGTYNEQFF; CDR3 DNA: TGTGCCAGTAGCCTAGGAGAGGCTAGCGGGACCTACAATGAGCAGTTCTTC
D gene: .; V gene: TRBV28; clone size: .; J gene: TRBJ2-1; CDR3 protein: CASSWYRKSYNEQFF; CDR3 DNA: TGTGCCAGCAGTTGGTACAGGAAATCCTACAATGAGCAGTTCTTC
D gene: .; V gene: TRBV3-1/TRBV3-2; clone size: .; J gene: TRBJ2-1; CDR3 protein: CASSQQGLRSSYNEQFF; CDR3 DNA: TGTGCCAGCAGCCAACAGGGACTCCGAAGCTCCTACAATGAGCAGTTCTTC
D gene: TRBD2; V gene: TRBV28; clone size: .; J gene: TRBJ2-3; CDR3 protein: CASKLSGSTDTQYF; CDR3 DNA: TGTGCCAGCAAACTTAGCGGGAGCACAGATACGCAGTATTTT
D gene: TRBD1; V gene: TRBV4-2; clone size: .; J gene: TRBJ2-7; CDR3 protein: CASSRRQGAGGEQYF; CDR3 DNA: TGTGCCAGCAGCCGACGGCAGGGGGCTGGGGGCGAGCAGTACTTC
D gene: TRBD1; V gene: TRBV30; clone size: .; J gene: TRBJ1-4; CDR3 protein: CAWKAGQTNEKLFF; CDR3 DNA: TGTGCCTGGAAGGCGGGACAGACTAATGAAAAACTGTTTTTT
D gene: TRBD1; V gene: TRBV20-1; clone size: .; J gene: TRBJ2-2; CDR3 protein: CSASSRGRIGELFF; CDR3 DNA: TGCAGTGCTAGTTCCAGGGGGCGGATCGGGGAGCTGTTTTTT
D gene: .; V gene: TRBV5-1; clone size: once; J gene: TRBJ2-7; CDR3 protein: CASQRPDASYEQYF; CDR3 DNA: TGCGCCAGCCAAAGACCCGATGCTTCCTACGAGCAGTACTTC
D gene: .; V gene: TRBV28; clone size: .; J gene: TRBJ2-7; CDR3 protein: CASSLLGGYEQYF; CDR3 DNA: TGTGCCAGCAGTTTACTGGGTGGCTACGAGCAGTACTTC
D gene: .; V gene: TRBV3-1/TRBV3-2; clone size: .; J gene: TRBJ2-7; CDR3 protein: CASSQARYEQYF; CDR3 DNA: TGTGCCAGCAGCCAAGCTCGGTACGAGCAGTACTTC
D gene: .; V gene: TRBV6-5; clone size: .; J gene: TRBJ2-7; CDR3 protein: CASSYSWGRSNEQYF; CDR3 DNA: TGTGCCAGCAGTTACTCGTGGGGTAGGAGTAACGAGCAGTACTTC
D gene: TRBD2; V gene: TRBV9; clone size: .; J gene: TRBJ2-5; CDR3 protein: CASSVVGGQETQYF; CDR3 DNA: TGTGCCAGCAGCGTAGTCGGGGGGCAAGAGACCCAGTACTTC
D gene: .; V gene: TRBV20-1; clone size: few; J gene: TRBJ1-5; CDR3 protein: CSARGEADQHF; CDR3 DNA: TGCAGTGCTAGAGGGGAGGCAGACCAGCATTTT
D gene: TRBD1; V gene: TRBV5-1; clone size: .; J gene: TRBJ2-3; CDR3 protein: CASSPRQGIWTDTQYF; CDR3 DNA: TGCGCCAGCAGCCCGCGACAGGGCATTTGGACAGATACGCAGTATTTT
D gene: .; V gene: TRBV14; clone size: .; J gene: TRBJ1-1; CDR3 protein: CASSQRGPLNTEAFF; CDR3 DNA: TGTGCCAGCAGCCAAAGGGGACCTTTGAACACTGAAGCTTTCTTT
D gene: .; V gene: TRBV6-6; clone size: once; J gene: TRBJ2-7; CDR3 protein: CASSYNPSRGESEQYF; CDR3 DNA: TGTGCCAGCAGTTACAATCCCTCACGGGGAGAAAGCGAGCAGTACTTC
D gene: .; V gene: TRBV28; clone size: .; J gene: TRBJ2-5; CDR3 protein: CASSSFGLILGETQYF; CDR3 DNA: TGTGCCAGCAGCTCCTTTGGGCTGATACTGGGGGAGACCCAGTACTTC
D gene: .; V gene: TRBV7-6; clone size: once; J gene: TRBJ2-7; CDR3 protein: CASSLGAGRTYEQYF; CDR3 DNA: TGTGCCAGCAGCTTAGGTGCAGGGAGAACCTACGAGCAGTACTTC
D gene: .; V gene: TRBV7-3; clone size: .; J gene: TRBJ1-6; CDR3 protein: CASSLRLTNSPLHF; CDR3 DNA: TGTGCCAGCAGCTTAAGGTTGACCAATTCACCCCTCCACTTT
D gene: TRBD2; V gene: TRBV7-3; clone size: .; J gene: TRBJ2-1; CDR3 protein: CASSKAGDGEQFF; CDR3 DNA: TGTGCCAGCAGCAAAGCGGGAGACGGGGAGCAGTTCTTC
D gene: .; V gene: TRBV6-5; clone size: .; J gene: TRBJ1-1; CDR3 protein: CASTPGGARDTEAFF; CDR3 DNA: TGTGCCAGCACTCCCGGCGGGGCCCGGGACACTGAAGCTTTCTTT
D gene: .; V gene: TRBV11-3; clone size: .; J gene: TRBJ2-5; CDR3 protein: CASSLDGYQETQYF; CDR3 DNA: TGTGCCAGCAGCTTAGATGGGTACCAAGAGACCCAGTACTTC
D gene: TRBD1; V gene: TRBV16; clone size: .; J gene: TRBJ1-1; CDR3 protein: CASSQGTGRNTEAFF; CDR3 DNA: TGTGCCAGCAGCCAGGGGACAGGGAGGAACACTGAAGCTTTCTTT
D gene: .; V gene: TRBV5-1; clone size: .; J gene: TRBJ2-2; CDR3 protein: CASSPRSGNANTGELFF; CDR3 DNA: TGCGCCAGCAGCCCCCGCAGCGGCAACGCGAACACCGGGGAGCTGTTTTTT
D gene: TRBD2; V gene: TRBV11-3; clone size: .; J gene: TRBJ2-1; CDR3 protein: CASSLGLTSGTLSYNEQFF; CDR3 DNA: TGTGCCAGCAGCTTAGGTCTGACTAGCGGGACCCTCTCCTACAATGAGCAGTTCTTC
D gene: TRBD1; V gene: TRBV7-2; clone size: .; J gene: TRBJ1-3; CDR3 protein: CASSFSTGPGNTIYF; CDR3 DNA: TGTGCCAGCAGCTTCTCGACAGGGCCAGGAAACACCATATATTTT
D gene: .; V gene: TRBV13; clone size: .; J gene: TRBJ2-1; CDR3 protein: CASSFGGDSYNEQFF; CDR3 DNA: TGTGCCAGCAGTTTCGGGGGTGACTCCTACAATGAGCAGTTCTTC
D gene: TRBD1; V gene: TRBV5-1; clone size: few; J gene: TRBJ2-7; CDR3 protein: CASSFRQGVSSYEQYF; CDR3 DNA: TGCGCCAGCAGCTTCCGGCAGGGGGTTAGCTCCTACGAGCAGTACTTC
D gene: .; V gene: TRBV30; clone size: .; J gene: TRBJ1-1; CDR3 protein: CAWSVIQGRVGAFF; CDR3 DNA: TGTGCCTGGAGTGTAATACAGGGAAGGGTCGGAGCTTTCTTT
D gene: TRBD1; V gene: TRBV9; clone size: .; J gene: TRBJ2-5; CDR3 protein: CASSVGPRGLETQYF; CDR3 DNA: TGTGCCAGCAGCGTAGGTCCCAGGGGGCTCGAGACCCAGTACTTC
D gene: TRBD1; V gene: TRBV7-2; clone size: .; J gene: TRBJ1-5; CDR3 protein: CASSFGQGGQPQHF; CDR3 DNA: TGTGCCAGCAGCTTCGGTCAGGGGGGTCAGCCCCAGCATTTT
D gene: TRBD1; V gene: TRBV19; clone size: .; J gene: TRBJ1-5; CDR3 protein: CASSIDRGRTGQPQHF; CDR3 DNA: TGTGCCAGTAGTATTGACAGGGGGCGAACGGGTCAGCCCCAGCATTTT
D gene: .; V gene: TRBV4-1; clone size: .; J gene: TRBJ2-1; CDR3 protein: CASSLDDGNEQFF; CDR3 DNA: TGCGCCAGCAGTTTAGACGACGGCAATGAGCAGTTCTTC
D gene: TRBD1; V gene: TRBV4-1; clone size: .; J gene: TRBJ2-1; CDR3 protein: CASSPRTGTGSYNEQFF; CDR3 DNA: TGCGCCAGCAGCCCTCGTACCGGGACAGGGTCCTACAATGAGCAGTTCTTC
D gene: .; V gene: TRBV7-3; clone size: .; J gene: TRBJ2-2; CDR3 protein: CASSLKTGGSGELFF; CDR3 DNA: TGTGCCAGCAGCTTAAAAACAGGAGGGTCCGGGGAGCTGTTTTTT
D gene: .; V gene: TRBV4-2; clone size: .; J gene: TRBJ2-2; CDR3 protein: CASSQATAQTGELFF; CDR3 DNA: TGTGCCAGCAGCCAAGCTACAGCGCAGACCGGGGAGCTGTTTTTT
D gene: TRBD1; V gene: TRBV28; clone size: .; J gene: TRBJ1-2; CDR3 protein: CASSSDAAGTVGYGYTF; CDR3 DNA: TGTGCCAGCAGTTCAGACGCAGCCGGGACAGTGGGCTATGGCTACACCTTC